This T cell receptor beta chain originates from a study of control samples from healthy donors and cancer patients. This CDR3 spans 13 amino acids. Note on this clone: Mismatch with germline at one junction end may stem from a read error.

Clones were sequenced by immunoSEQ multiplex PCR, and TCRdb holds only the in-frame ones, with some missing. Of tens of thousands of clones in the sample, 85% to 90% were seen once. V is TRBV12-3 or TRBV12-4 and J is TRBJ2-3; no reliable D call. The sequenced sample was PBMCs. This TCR was sampled from a woman aged 45-65 years with colorectal cancer. CDR3 nucleotide sequence: TGTGCCGGCAGTTTCAGTTTCGCAGATACGCAGTATTTT. Encoded protein: CAGSFSFADTQYF.